This T cell receptor beta chain was identified during a study of cytomegalovirus exposure and HLA in healthy donors. Use of 60 Vbeta and 13 Jbeta primers characterized the PCR. Measured with immunoSEQ multiplex PCR; TCRdb has only the in-frame clones, and not every one. The table includes around 200,000 clones, just under 70% detected once. Germline-derived CDR1 and CDR2 are LNHDA and SQIVND (reference sequence). J gave up 2 bases and V 7 bases, and 11 bases lay outside the gene matches. CDR3 length: 16 residues. The chain couples TRBV19 to TRBJ2-4, with TRBD1 matching over 7 bases. Input material: PBMCs. The clonotype originates from a middle-aged man in good health and CMV-seropositive. The CDR3 loop reads CASTTDREGTKNIQYF. CDR3 coding DNA: TGTGCCAGTACTACTGACAGGGAAGGAACCAAAAACATTCAGTACTTC.